The entry below gives a single T cell receptor (beta chain) sequence along with its context. Its target is unknown. Some clones are missing from TCRdb's copy, which holds only in-frame ones; the method was immunoSEQ multiplex PCR. The sample includes under 15,000 clones, about 84% seen only once; the top ten take approximately 3.8%. The record originates from a study of immune evolution from preneoplasia to lung adenocarcinoma. Whole-study findings and limits: Normal lung had the highest top T cell clone frequencies.

After pathologic assessment, macro-dissection selected premalignant or tumor cells for extraction. Sequences were obtained from FFPE tissue from an adenomatous hyperplasia lung lesion. The subset: atypical adenomatous hyperplasia (AAH), lung preneoplasia. This TCR was recovered from a person between 45 and 75 years old with lung adenocarcinoma.

CDR3 nucleotides: TGTGCTAGTGGTATTGACAGGGGAGAGACCCAGTACTTC. Translated, it gives CASGIDRGETQYF. The chain couples TRBV12-5 to TRBJ2-5; 8 bases align to TRBD1. The CDR3 spans 13 residues. Trimming at V came to 5 bases and at J to 4 bases, leaving 3 bases not matched to a gene. Germline CDR1 LGHNT, CDR2 FRNRAP.